This is a list of T cell receptor beta chains from one sample in a study of early T cells in non-severe SARS-CoV-2 infection. MiXCR, applied by TCRdb to the 5' RACE reads, yields one record per CDR3 protein. The sample yields fewer than 50,000 distinct CDR3 sequences, 4% seen once. The specimen was whole blood. These receptors were collected from an adult who was a healthcare worker with PCR-confirmed SARS-CoV-2 infection or an uninfected control (not recorded which). Both conserved end residues are part of each CDR3. D genes are given only for firm matches. A row's size may be missing; if present it is once, few, many or a size class.

j_gene,v_gene,abundance,d_gene,CDR3nt,CDR3aa
TRBJ2-1,TRBV10-1,many,TRBD2,TGCGCCAGCAGAAACATAGCGGGAGGACAAGGGGGCAATGAGCAGTTCTTC,CASRNIAGGQGGNEQFF
TRBJ1-3,TRBV19,few,-,TGTGCCAGTAGTAGAATTCCCGGAAACACCATATATTTT,CASSRIPGNTIYF
TRBJ2-7,TRBV5-5,-,-,TGTGCCAGCAGTCCAATTACGGGGCCCTCCTACGAGCAGTACTTC,CASSPITGPSYEQYF
TRBJ2-5,TRBV2,many,-,TGTGCCAGCAGGGGGACAAAAGAGACCCAGTACTTC,CASRGTKETQYF
TRBJ2-6,TRBV3-1,many,-,TGTGCCAGCAGCCAAGGGGGGCTCGGGGCCAACGTCCTGACTTTC,CASSQGGLGANVLTF
TRBJ2-3,TRBV5-1,many,TRBD1,TGCGCCAGCAGCCCGGGACAGGTGGAAGATACGCAGTATTTT,CASSPGQVEDTQYF
TRBJ2-7,TRBV29-1,many,TRBD2,TGCAGCGTCTCGGTGGTAGCGGGAATGTACGAGCAGTACTTC,CSVSVVAGMYEQYF
TRBJ2-2,TRBV2,many,-,TGTGCCAGCAGAGGAGACACCGGGGAGCTGTTTTTT,CASRGDTGELFF
TRBJ2-7,TRBV11-2,-,TRBD2,TGTGCCAGCAGCGAGGGACTAGCGGGATCCTACGAGCAGTACTTC,CASSEGLAGSYEQYF
TRBJ1-1,TRBV20-1,many,-,TGCAGTGCTAGAGTAAGCACTGAAGCTTTCTTT,CSARVSTEAFF
TRBJ2-1,TRBV12-3/TRBV12-4,many,TRBD2,TGTGCCAGCAGTTCCCCGACTAGCGGCCACAATGAGCAGTTCTTC,CASSSPTSGHNEQFF
TRBJ2-1,TRBV7-8,many,TRBD2,TGTGCTACCCGGGTAGCGGGAGGTTTTCCTTACAATGAGCAGTTCTTC,CATRVAGGFPYNEQFF
TRBJ2-5,TRBV6-5,many,TRBD2,TGTGCCAGCAGTTACGGGACTAGCGGGACCGACCAAGAGACCCAGTACTTC,CASSYGTSGTDQETQYF
TRBJ1-1,TRBV5-1,-,-,TGCGCCAGCAGCTGGGCCTTACCGGGGCCGAAGAACACTGAAGCTTTCTTT,CASSWALPGPKNTEAFF
TRBJ2-6,TRBV30,many,-,TGTGCCTGGAACCTGGGTGGATCCTCTGGGGCCAACGTCCTGACTTTC,CAWNLGGSSGANVLTF
TRBJ2-5,TRBV10-3,many,TRBD1,TGTGCCATCAGAACGGGGACAGAAGAGACCCAGTACTTC,CAIRTGTEETQYF
TRBJ2-3,TRBV30,many,TRBD2,TGTGCCTGGAGTGTACCACGGGGGGGAGCAAATACGCAGTATTTT,CAWSVPRGGANTQYF
TRBJ2-7,TRBV7-6,many,TRBD2,TGTGCCAGCAGCCTCTCCGGGCGGGAGTTTGTCCACGAGCAGTACTTC,CASSLSGREFVHEQYF
TRBJ2-3,TRBV5-4,many,-,TGTGCCAGCAGCTGGTCGGCAGATACGCAGTATTTT,CASSWSADTQYF
TRBJ2-2,TRBV27,many,-,TGTGCCAGCAGCAACGGAGGCGGACTCCCCGGGGAGCTGTTTTTT,CASSNGGGLPGELFF
TRBJ2-7,TRBV27,-,-,TGTGCCAGCAGTTTAACACCGGGGGAGCAGTACTTC,CASSLTPGEQYF
TRBJ2-7,TRBV9,-,-,TGTGCCAGCAGCGTGAAAGGGGCCGGCGAGCAGTACTTC,CASSVKGAGEQYF
TRBJ2-3,TRBV7-9,-,-,TGTGCCAGCAGCGCAGGGACCTATAGCACAGATACGCAGTATTTT,CASSAGTYSTDTQYF
TRBJ2-2,TRBV30,many,TRBD1,TGTGCCTTCTCCCTTCTCCGCGGGACAGGGGGCGCGGGCGGGGAGCTGTTTTTT,CAFSLLRGTGGAGGELFF
TRBJ1-5,TRBV5-6,many,TRBD1,TGTGCCAGCAGAAACTGGGACAGCAGCAATCAGCCCCAGCATTTT,CASRNWDSSNQPQHF
TRBJ1-6,TRBV20-1,many,-,TGCAGTGCTAGAGATGCACAAGCGGTACAGGGTTATTCACCCCTCCACTTT,CSARDAQAVQGYSPLHF
TRBJ2-7,TRBV7-8,few,-,TGTGCCAGCAGCCCACTTGAACCCTACGAGCAGTACTTC,CASSPLEPYEQYF
TRBJ2-3,TRBV10-2,many,-,TGCGCCAGCAGAGTGGTCCAGGCAGATACGCAGTATTTT,CASRVVQADTQYF
TRBJ2-1,TRBV7-2,many,TRBD1,TGTGCCAGCAGCCGAGGGACAGGCCCCTACAATGAGCAGTTCTTC,CASSRGTGPYNEQFF
TRBJ2-5,TRBV12-3/TRBV12-4,many,TRBD2,TGTGCCAGCAGAAGCGGACTAGTAGAGACCCAGTACTTC,CASRSGLVETQYF
TRBJ2-7,TRBV15,many,-,TGTGCCACCAGCAGGTGGAGGGGAAGGAGCTACGAGCAGTACTTC,CATSRWRGRSYEQYF